This TCR beta chain was documented in a study of blood T cell repertoires in COVID-19. Study background: COVID-19 samples from acute and convalescent phases originated in the United States, Italy and Spain.

During the 2 weeks before they entered the study, exposed participants had met someone with a PCR-confirmed or clinician-diagnosed COVID-19 case. This CDR3 spans 15 amino acids. Germline V gene data show CDR1 as SGHRS and CDR2 as YFSETQ. The V and J ends lost 6 bases and 9 bases respectively, with 19 bases between them. As processed by the authors: Reference gene primer amplification yielded estimated nucleated cell counts. Only in-frame clones appear in the TCRdb table, and some are missing; sequencing was by immunoSEQ multiplex PCR. The V and J calls and clone size were taken over from that table, and D and trimming were inferred from the DNA. The sample has a few hundred thousand clones, 82% seen once.

V usage is TRBV5-1 and J usage is TRBJ1-6; perhaps TRBD1 as D (6 bases). The clonotype originates from a middle-aged man who had been exposed to COVID-19. The sample consisted of PBMCs or T cells enriched from blood (not recorded which). CDR3 protein: CASKARTEKVSPLHF. For the CDR3, the DNA is TGCGCCAGCAAGGCCCGGACAGAGAAAGTTTCACCCCTCCACTTT.